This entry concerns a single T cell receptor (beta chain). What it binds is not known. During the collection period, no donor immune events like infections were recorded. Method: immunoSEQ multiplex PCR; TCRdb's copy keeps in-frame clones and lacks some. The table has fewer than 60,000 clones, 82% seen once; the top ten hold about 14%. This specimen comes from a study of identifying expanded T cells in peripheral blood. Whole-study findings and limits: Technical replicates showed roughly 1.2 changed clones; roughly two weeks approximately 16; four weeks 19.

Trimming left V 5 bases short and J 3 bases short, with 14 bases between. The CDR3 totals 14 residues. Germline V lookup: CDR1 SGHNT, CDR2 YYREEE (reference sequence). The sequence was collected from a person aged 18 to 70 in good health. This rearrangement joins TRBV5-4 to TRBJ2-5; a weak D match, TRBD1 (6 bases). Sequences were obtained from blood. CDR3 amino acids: CASRFRTDKETQYF. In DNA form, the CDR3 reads TGTGCCAGCAGATTTAGGACAGATAAAGAGACCCAGTACTTC.